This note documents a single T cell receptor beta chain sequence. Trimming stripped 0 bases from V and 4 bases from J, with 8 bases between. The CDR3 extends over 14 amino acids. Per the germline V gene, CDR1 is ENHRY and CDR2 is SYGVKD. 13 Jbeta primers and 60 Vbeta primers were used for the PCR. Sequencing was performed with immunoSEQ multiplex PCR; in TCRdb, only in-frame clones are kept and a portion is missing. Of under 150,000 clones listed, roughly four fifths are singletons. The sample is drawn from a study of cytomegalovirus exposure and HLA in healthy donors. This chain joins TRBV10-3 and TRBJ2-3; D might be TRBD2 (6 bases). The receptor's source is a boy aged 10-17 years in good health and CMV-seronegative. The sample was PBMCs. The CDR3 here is CAISESGGADTQYF. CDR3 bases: TGTGCCATCAGTGAGTCGGGGGGTGCAGATACGCAGTATTTT.